What follows are 32 T cell receptor beta chains derived from one specimen sequenced in a study of technical replicates of blood from several donors. Sequencing was performed with immunoSEQ multiplex PCR; in TCRdb, only in-frame clones are kept and a portion is missing. The sample records some 77,000 clones, 70% to 90% being singletons. What was sequenced was PBMCs. The receptors come from a human donor in good health. Some clones in this sample may be carry-over from other donors' samples.

The rearrangement links TRBV18 to TRBJ1-2; TRBD1 matches at 7 bases. J lost 2 bases, V lost 3 bases, and 6 bases had no gene match. The CDR3 consists of 15 residues. The germline V gene encodes CDR1 KGHSH and CDR2 LQKENI. The CDR3 spells CASSPNRDSNYGYTF. CDR3 DNA sequence: TGTGCCAGCTCACCGAACCGGGACAGCAACTATGGCTACACCTTC. The complete variable domain, with remaining parts taken from reference TRBV18 and TRBJ1-2, reads NAGVMQNPRHLVRRRGQEARLRCSPMKGHSHVYWYRQLPEEGLKFMVYLQKENIIDESGMPKERFSAEFPKEGPSILRIQQVVRGDSAAYFCASSPNRDSNYGYTFGSGTRLTVV.

The V gene is TRBV5-5, the J gene TRBJ2-2, with TRBD2 matching 11 bases. J was trimmed by 6 bases and V by 1 base; bases with no gene match: 8. Looked up from germline, CDR1 is SGHKS and CDR2 is YYEKEE (reference sequence). The CDR3 has 17 residues. The CDR3 sequence: CASSLSLAGGGAGELFF. Written as DNA, the CDR3 is TGTGCCAGCAGCTTGTCGCTAGCGGGAGGAGGGGCCGGGGAGCTGTTTTTT.

The chain carries TRBV9 and TRBJ2-5, with no clear D. The CDR3 covers 14 residues. Deletions cut 3 bases from V and 2 bases from J, with 11 bases between. CDR1 is SGDLS and CDR2 is YYNGEE in the germline V gene. The CDR3: CASSATTRQETQYF. The CDR3 bases are TGTGCCAGCAGCGCGACAACAAGACAAGAGACCCAGTACTTC. The variable domain in full, with the rest retrieved from reference TRBV9 and TRBJ2-5, is DSGVTQTPKHLITATGQRVTLRCSPRSGDLSVYWYQQSLDQGLQFLIQYYNGEERAKGNILERFSAQQFPDLHSELNLSSLELGDSALYFCASSATTRQETQYFGPGTRLLVL.

This clone was found a few times. This sequence joins TRBV29-1 and TRBJ1-1; tentatively, D is TRBD1 (6 bases). The CDR3 spans 13 residues. Germline assignment: CDR1 SQVTM and CDR2 ANQGSEA. V lost 6 bases and J 0 bases, leaving 11 bases between the germline ends. CDR3 loop: CSVADRVNTEAFF. CDR3 sequence (DNA): TGCAGCGTGGCGGACAGAGTGAACACTGAAGCTTTCTTT.

The chain combines TRBV7-9 with TRBJ2-2; maybe TRBD1 (5 bases). With 5 bases removed from V and 13 bases from J, the gap between germline ends came to 20 bases. The CDR3 spans 14 residues. In germline, CDR1 is SEHNR, CDR2 FQNEAQ (reference sequence). CDR3 DNA: TGTGCCAGCAGCCCGAGGTATGAGCCAGGGCGGCTGTTTTTT. Encoded protein: CASSPRYEPGRLFF. The full variable domain, in which reference TRBV7-9 and TRBJ2-2 provide the parts outside the CDR3, is DTGVSQNPRHKITKRGQNVTFRCDPISEHNRLYWYRQTLGQGPEFLTYFQNEAQLEKSRLLSDRFSAERPKGSFSTLEIQRTEQGDSAMYLCASSPRYEPGRLFFGEGSRLTVL.

CDR3 sequence (DNA): TGTGCCAGCAGTGAACGACAGGGGAATTCACCCCTCCACTTT. This gives the protein CASSERQGNSPLHF. The V call is TRBV2, the J call TRBJ1-6, with TRBD1 matching over 8 bases. The CDR3 consists of 14 residues. Germline CDR1 and CDR2: SNHLY and FYNNEI. J gave up 7 bases and V 2 bases, and 1 base lay outside the gene matches.

V and J are TRBV29-1 and TRBJ2-1; 13 nucleotides line up with TRBD2. J lost 7 bases, V lost 6 bases, and 9 bases had no gene match. Germline V lookup: CDR1 SQVTM, CDR2 ANQGSEA. The CDR3 runs to 15 residues. CDR3 nucleotides: TGCAGCGTCACCGGACTAGCGGGAGCTCTGAATGAGCAGTTCTTC. Amino acid sequence: CSVTGLAGALNEQFF.

The chain links TRBV14 to TRBJ2-5; TRBD1 aligns across 7 bases. Per the germline V gene, CDR1 is SGHDN and CDR2 is FVKESK. This CDR3 has 15 residues. J lost 5 bases, V lost 8 bases, and 14 bases had no gene match. The CDR3 reads CASLLRQGPAETQYF. DNA of the CDR3: TGTGCCAGCCTTCTCCGACAGGGCCCAGCGGAGACCCAGTACTTC.

CDR3 in DNA: TGTGCCAGCAGCATTACAGGGGCTGGCTCCTATAATTCACCCCTCCACTTT. This sequence encodes CASSITGAGSYNSPLHF. The V gene is TRBV4-2, the J gene TRBJ1-6, with TRBD1 identical over 7 bases. This CDR3 comprises 17 residues. The germline CDR1 and CDR2 sequences are LGHNA and YNFKEQ. Trimming cost V 5 bases and J 0 bases; bases outside gene matches: 7.

In this sample, this clone turned up once. V and J are TRBV10-3 and TRBJ1-2; weak D call: TRBD1 (5 bases). V was clipped by 4 bases and J by 10 bases, with 10 bases between them. This CDR3 region has 11 residues. Germline lookup yields CDR1 ENHRY and CDR2 SYGVKD. The CDR3 reads CAISVQGHYTF. The DNA of the CDR3 is TGTGCCATCAGTGTGCAGGGCCACTACACCTTC.

The chain links TRBV5-6 to TRBJ1-5; D is unresolved. The CDR3 loop spans 13 amino acids. The germline CDR1 and CDR2 sequences are SGHDT and YYEEEE. Trimming stripped 4 bases from V and 3 bases from J, with 8 bases between. This CDR3 reads CASSRAPNQPQHF. In nucleotides, the CDR3 is TGTGCCAGCAGCCGAGCCCCCAATCAGCCCCAGCATTTT.

V is TRBV11-2 and J is TRBJ2-7; 13 bases fit TRBD2. CDR3 length: 17 amino acids. From germline, CDR1 is SGHAT and CDR2 FQNNGV. J lost 7 bases, V lost 5 bases, and 14 bases had no gene match. CDR3 in DNA: TGTGCCAGCAGCCCTTCCCGACTAGCGGGAGGAATGGGGGAGCAGTACTTC. Translating it yields CASSPSRLAGGMGEQYF.

The chain is built from TRBV6-5 and TRBJ1-3; D gene ambiguous. The germline V gene encodes CDR1 MNHEY and CDR2 SVGAGI. The CDR3 covers 14 residues. Trimming removed 6 bases from V and 0 bases from J, with 9 bases in between. The DNA of the CDR3 is TGTGCCAGCAGAGACATCGGCTCTGGAAACACCATATATTTT. Translated: CASRDIGSGNTIYF.

This clone was seen a handful of times. The V call is TRBV7-8, the J call TRBJ2-7; D unresolved. V lost 0 bases and J lost 6, with 18 bases in between. This CDR3 is 16 amino acids long. CDR1 is SGHVS, CDR2 FQNEAQ, per germline. CDR3 region: CASSLARRLSRGEQYF. Here the CDR3 DNA reads TGTGCCAGCAGCTTAGCTAGACGGCTGTCCCGCGGCGAGCAGTACTTC.

This rearrangement joins TRBV27 to TRBJ2-1; the D gene is possibly TRBD2 (5 bases). The ends were cut back, 6 bases at V and 0 bases at J, with 9 bases in the middle. Germline loops: CDR1 MNHEY, CDR2 SMNVEV (reference sequence). This CDR3 has 14 amino acids. This CDR3 is CASSGVSSYNEQFF. The CDR3 DNA is TGTGCCAGCAGCGGGGTTAGCTCCTACAATGAGCAGTTCTTC.

DNA of the CDR3: TGTGCCAGTAGTAAACCTTCCGGGACAGATAATCAGCCCCAGCATTTT. This gives the protein CASSKPSGTDNQPQHF. The V and J genes are TRBV19 and TRBJ1-5, with 7 bases aligning to TRBD1. The V and J ends lost 4 bases and 4 bases, in that order; junction bases with no gene match: 10. CDR1 is LNHDA and CDR2 is SQIVND in the germline V gene (reference sequence). This CDR3 spans 16 amino acids.

The J gene is TRBJ1-2, the V gene TRBV5-4, with TRBD1 matching over 8 bases. J was trimmed by 3 bases and V by 3 bases; bases with no gene match: 7. CDR1 is SGHNT, CDR2 YYREEE, per germline (reference sequence). The CDR3 sequence is 15 residues long. As DNA, the CDR3 is TGTGCCAGCAGCTCGGACAGGGCCCCCCACTATGGCTACACCTTC. Encoded protein: CASSSDRAPHYGYTF.

This clone was observed a few times. The rearrangement joins TRBV28 to TRBJ1-2, with 7 bases fitting TRBD1. There are 13 residues in the CDR3. Germline values: CDR1 MDHEN, CDR2 SYDVKM. The trim removed 6 bases at V and 4 bases at J, leaving 5 bases unmatched. For the CDR3, the DNA is TGTGCCAGCAGCTCAACAGGGGCCTATGGCTACACCTTC. Protein product: CASSSTGAYGYTF.

The chain carries TRBV5-1 and TRBJ2-7; D is possibly TRBD1 (5 bases). Trimming pared 0 bases from V and 7 bases from J, leaving 14 bases between. Germline values: CDR1 SGHRS, CDR2 YFSETQ. The CDR3 runs 14 residues. CDR3 bases: TGCGCCAGCAGCTTGGCGGGTTCCAAGGGGGAGCAGTACTTC. Amino acid sequence: CASSLAGSKGEQYF.

The gene calls are TRBV5-5 and TRBJ1-2, with TRBD1 matching 9 bases. This CDR3 spans 12 amino acids. J gave up 12 bases and V 4 bases, and 7 bases lay outside the gene matches. In germline, CDR1 is SGHKS, CDR2 YYEKEE (reference sequence). CDR3 sequence (DNA): TGTGCCAGCAGCACAGGACAGGGGAGGGACACCTTC. Protein product: CASSTGQGRDTF.

The chain couples TRBV5-4 to TRBJ2-3; the match to TRBD2 covers 8 bases. Germline V lookup: CDR1 SGHNT, CDR2 YYREEE (reference sequence). CDR3 length: 14 amino acids. V was clipped by 4 bases and J by 2 bases; unmatched bases: 3. CDR3 in DNA: TGTGCCAGCAGCCAGCGGGAGTACACAGATACGCAGTATTTT. Translating gives CASSQREYTDTQYF.

The V gene is TRBV11-2, the J gene TRBJ2-7; D might be TRBD1 (6 bases). The CDR3 runs to 14 residues. V dropped 5 bases and J dropped 7 bases, with 18 bases sitting between them. Per the germline V gene, CDR1 is SGHAT and CDR2 is FQNNGV. The DNA for the CDR3 is TGTGCCAGCAGCCCTCTTAGCGCCCAGGGGGAGCAGTACTTC. Protein sequence: CASSPLSAQGEQYF. Full variable domain (remainder filled in from reference TRBV11-2 and TRBJ2-7): EAGVAQSPRYKIIEKRQSVAFWCNPISGHATLYWYQQILGQGPKLLIQFQNNGVVDDSQLPKDRFSAERLKGVDSTLKIQPAKLEDSAVYLCASSPLSAQGEQYFGPGTRLTVT.

This chain links TRBV10-3 with TRBJ2-2; 7 nucleotides align to TRBD1. Germline assignment: CDR1 ENHRY and CDR2 SYGVKD. V dropped 5 bases and J dropped 3; count of bases not matched to a gene: 0. CDR3 length: 13 residues. DNA of the CDR3: TGTGCCATCAGTCAGGGGGACACCGGGGAGCTGTTTTTT. Its translation is CAISQGDTGELFF.

The sample holds one count of this clone. The chain links TRBV7-2 to TRBJ1-5; TRBD1 matches 7 bases. The CDR3 covers 19 residues. V lost 1 base and J lost 1; bases outside the gene matches: 13. Per germline, CDR1 SGHTA and CDR2 FQGNSA. CDR3 in DNA: TGTGCCAGCAGCTTAGATGACAGGGCGAAAAGGGGGAGCAATCAGCCCCAGCATTTT. Translation: CASSLDDRAKRGSNQPQHF.

For the CDR3, the DNA is TGTGCCAGCACCCTGCATGGAAAAGGGGGCATGAACACTGAAGCTTTCTTT. Amino acid sequence: CASTLHGKGGMNTEAFF. The chain couples TRBV12-1 to TRBJ1-1; the table's D call, TRBD1, has no DNA check behind it. TRBV12-1 is marked as a pseudogene. The CDR3 spans 17 residues.

V gene TRBV9 combines with J gene TRBJ2-2, with TRBD1 as a possible D gene (5 bases). In germline, CDR1 is SGDLS, CDR2 YYNGEE. This CDR3 has 18 residues. Trimming took 3 bases from V and 3 from J, leaving 21 bases between them. CDR3 in amino acids: CASSASGSLGRYTGELFF. CDR3 bases: TGTGCCAGCAGCGCATCTGGCTCGTTGGGGCGATACACCGGGGAGCTGTTTTTT.

This rearrangement joins TRBV7-9 to TRBJ2-1, with a possible D match to TRBD1 (5 bases). The length of the CDR3 is 16 residues. CDR1 is SEHNR, CDR2 FQNEAQ, per germline (reference sequence). V lost 3 bases and J lost 7, with 19 bases in between. CDR3 bases: TGTGCCAGCAGCTTCCCTGGGGCTAGGTTAGGGAATGAGCAGTTCTTC. Encoded protein: CASSFPGARLGNEQFF.

This CDR3 is CASSLSGQGSGNQPQHF. DNA for the CDR3: TGTGCCAGCAGCTTATCAGGACAGGGCAGCGGCAATCAGCCCCAGCATTTT. The genes are TRBV7-2 and TRBJ1-5; 8 nucleotides align to TRBD1. Losses at the gene ends were 2 bases for V and 2 bases for J; bases not matched to a gene: 8. The germline V gene encodes CDR1 SGHTA and CDR2 FQGNSA. The CDR3 length is 17 residues.

CDR3 in DNA: TGTGCTAGTGGTCCGAGACAAAGCACAGATACGCAGTATTTT. This sequence encodes CASGPRQSTDTQYF. The gene calls are TRBV12-5 and TRBJ2-3; D gene unclear. Germline V gene lookup returns CDR1 LGHNT and CDR2 FRNRAP. V was trimmed by 5 bases and J by 0 bases, leaving 9 bases between them. The CDR3 totals 14 residues.

This clone was seen a handful of times. The chain joins TRBV5-1 to TRBJ2-7; D gene ambiguous. The CDR3 totals 13 residues. Germline lookup yields CDR1 SGHRS and CDR2 YFSETQ. The V end was cut by 1 base, the J end by 3 bases, with 8 bases between. As DNA, the CDR3 is TGCGCCAGCAGCTTGACTGATCTCTACGAGCAGTACTTC. This translates into CASSLTDLYEQYF.

V and J are TRBV25-1 and TRBJ2-5; D perhaps matches TRBD2 (6 bases). V lost 8 bases and J lost 5, with 12 bases in between. There are 12 residues in the CDR3. Germline V gene sequence: CDR1 MGHDK, CDR2 SYGVNS. The CDR3 sequence: CASGGVSETQYF. The CDR3 bases are TGTGCCAGCGGAGGGGTTAGCGAGACCCAGTACTTC.

The genes are TRBV5-8 and TRBJ2-5; 11 bases agree with TRBD1. V shed 4 bases, J shed 5 bases, and the junction held 7 bases outside the gene matches. Germline V gene sequence: CDR1 SGHTS, CDR2 YDEGEE. This CDR3 region has 15 residues. This CDR3 is CASSQGQGAIETQYF. The CDR3 DNA follows: TGTGCCAGCAGCCAAGGACAGGGGGCGATCGAGACCCAGTACTTC.